The clone carrying this T cell receptor (beta chain) was recorded many times. As yet, its antigen is unknown. The record originates from a study of T cell clonality in common variable immunodeficiency. General study results and limits: TCRbeta clonality was increased in CVID versus healthy controls. CVID subjects shared fewer TCRbeta clones than healthy controls did.

The protocol was immunoSEQ multiplex PCR, while the TCRdb copy is restricted to in-frame clones and leaves out a portion. The sample has tens of thousands of clones, none seen only once. Sequencing was performed on peripheral blood mononuclear cells. The TCR comes from a person between 18 and 75 years old in good health.

CDR3 bases read: TGCGCCAGCAGCTCTCCCTCTCTGAACACCGGGGAG. As protein: CASSSPSLNTGE. The full CDR3 sequence reads CASSSPSLNTGELFF. The rearrangement uses TRBV5-1 and TRBJ2-2; D is unclear. The CDR3 is cut off 3 residues early in the read; its end comes from the germline J gene. The CDR3 covers 15 residues. V dropped 3 bases and J dropped 1 base, with 10 bases sitting between them. Germline values: CDR1 SGHRS, CDR2 YFSETQ.